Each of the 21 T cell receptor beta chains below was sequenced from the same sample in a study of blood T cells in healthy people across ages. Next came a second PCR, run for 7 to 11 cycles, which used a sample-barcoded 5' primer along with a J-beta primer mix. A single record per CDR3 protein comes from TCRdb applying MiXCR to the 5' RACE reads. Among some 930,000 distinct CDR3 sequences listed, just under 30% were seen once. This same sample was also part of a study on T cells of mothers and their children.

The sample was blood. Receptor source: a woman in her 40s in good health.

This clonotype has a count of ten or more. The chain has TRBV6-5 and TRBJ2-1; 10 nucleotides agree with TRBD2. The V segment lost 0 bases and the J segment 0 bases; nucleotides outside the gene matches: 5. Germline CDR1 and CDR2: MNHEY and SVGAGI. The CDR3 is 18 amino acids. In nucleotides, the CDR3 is TGTGCCAGCAGTTACTCGGAACCTAGCGGGGGCTCCTACAATGAGCAGTTCTTC. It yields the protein CASSYSEPSGGSYNEQFF.

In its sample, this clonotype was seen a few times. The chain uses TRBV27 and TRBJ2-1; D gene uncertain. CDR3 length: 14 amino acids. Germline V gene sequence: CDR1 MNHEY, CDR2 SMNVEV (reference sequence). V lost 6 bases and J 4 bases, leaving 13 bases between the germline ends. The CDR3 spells CASRAVTRYNEQFF. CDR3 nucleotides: TGTGCCAGCAGGGCGGTTACCAGATACAATGAGCAGTTCTTC.

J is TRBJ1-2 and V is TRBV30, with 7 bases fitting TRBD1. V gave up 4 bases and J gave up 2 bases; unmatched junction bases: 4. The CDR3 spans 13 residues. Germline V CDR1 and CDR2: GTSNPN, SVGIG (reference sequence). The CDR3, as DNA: TGTGCCTGGACCCCGGGACAGAACTATGGCTACACCTTC. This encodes CAWTPGQNYGYTF.

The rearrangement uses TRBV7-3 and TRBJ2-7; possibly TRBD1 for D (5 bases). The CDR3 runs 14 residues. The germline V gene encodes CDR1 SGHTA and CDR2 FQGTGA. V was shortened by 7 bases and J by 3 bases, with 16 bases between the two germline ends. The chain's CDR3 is CASNLQGNNYEQYF. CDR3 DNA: TGTGCCAGCAACTTGCAGGGAAACAACTACGAGCAGTACTTC.

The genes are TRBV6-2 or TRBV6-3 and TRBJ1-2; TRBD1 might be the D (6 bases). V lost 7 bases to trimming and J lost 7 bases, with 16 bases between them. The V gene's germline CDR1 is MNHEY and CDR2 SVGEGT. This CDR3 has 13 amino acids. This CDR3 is CASIPQGCSGYTF. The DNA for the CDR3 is TGTGCCAGCATCCCACAGGGATGTAGTGGCTACACCTTC.

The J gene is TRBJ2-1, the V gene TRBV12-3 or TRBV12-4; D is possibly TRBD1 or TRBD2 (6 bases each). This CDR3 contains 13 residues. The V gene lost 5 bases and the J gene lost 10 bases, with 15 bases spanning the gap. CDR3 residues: CASSLLIGGEQFF. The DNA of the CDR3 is TGTGCCAGCAGTCTCCTTATCGGGGGCGAGCAGTTCTTC.

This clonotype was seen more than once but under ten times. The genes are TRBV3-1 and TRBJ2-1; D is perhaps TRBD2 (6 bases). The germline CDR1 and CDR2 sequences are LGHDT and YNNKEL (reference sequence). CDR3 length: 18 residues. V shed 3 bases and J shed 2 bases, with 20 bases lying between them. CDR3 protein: CASSQGPTIGGPYNEQFF. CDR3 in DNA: TGTGCCAGCAGCCAGGGACCCACTATCGGGGGACCCTACAATGAGCAGTTCTTC.

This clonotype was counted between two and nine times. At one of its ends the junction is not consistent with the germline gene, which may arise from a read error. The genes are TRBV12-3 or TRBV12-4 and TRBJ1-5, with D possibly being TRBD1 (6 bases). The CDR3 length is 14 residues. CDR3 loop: CASSLVDRNRPQHF. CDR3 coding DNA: TGTGCCAGCAGTTTAGTGGACAGAAATCGGCCCCAGCATTTT.

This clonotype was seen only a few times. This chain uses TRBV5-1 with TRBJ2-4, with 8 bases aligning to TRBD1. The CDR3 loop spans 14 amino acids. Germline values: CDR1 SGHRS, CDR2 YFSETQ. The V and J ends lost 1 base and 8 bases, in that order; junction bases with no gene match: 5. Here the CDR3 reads CASSLTGGNDIQYF. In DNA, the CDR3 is TGCGCCAGCAGCTTGACAGGGGGAAACGACATTCAGTACTTC. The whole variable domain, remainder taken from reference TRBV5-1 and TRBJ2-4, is KAGVTQTPRYLIKTRGQQVTLSCSPISGHRSVSWYQQTPGQGLQFLFEYFSETQRNKGNFPGRFSGRQFSNSRSEMNVSTLELGDSALYLCASSLTGGNDIQYFGAGTRLSVL.

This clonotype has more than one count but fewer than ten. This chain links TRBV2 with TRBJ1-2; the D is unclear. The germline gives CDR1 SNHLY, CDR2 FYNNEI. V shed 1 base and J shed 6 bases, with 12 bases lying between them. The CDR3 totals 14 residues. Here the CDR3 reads CASSEVVRSHGYTF. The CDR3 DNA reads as TGTGCCAGCAGTGAAGTGGTACGGTCCCATGGCTACACCTTC.

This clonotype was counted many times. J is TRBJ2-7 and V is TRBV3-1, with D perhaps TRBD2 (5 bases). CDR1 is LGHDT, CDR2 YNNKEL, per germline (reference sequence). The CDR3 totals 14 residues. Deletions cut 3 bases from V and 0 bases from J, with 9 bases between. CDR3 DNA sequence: TGTGCCAGCAGCCATGGTGGGAGCTCCTACGAGCAGTACTTC. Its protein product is CASSHGGSSYEQYF.

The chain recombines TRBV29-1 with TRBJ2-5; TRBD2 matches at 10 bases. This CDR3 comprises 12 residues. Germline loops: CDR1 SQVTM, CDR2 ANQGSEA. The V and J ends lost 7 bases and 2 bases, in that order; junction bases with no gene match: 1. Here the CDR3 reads CSGTSGQETQYF. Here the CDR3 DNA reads TGCAGCGGGACTAGCGGTCAAGAGACCCAGTACTTC.

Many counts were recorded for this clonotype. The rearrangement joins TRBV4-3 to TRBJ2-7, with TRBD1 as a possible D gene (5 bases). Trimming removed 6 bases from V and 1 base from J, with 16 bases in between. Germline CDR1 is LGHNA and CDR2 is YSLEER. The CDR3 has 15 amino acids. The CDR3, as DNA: TGCGCCAGCAGTACCGGACACCTCCCGTCCTACGAGCAGTACTTC. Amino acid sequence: CASSTGHLPSYEQYF.

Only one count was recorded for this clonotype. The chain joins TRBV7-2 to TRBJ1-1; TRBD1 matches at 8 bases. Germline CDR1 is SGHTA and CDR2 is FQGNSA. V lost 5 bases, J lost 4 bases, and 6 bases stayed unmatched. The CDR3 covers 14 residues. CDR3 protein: CASSQDRDRTEAFF. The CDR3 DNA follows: TGTGCCAGCAGCCAGGACAGGGACCGCACTGAAGCTTTCTTT.

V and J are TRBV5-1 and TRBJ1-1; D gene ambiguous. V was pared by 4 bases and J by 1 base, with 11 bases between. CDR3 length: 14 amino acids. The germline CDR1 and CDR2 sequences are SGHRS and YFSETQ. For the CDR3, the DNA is TGCGCCAGCAGCGATCCAGACTCGAACACTGAAGCTTTCTTT. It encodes CASSDPDSNTEAFF.

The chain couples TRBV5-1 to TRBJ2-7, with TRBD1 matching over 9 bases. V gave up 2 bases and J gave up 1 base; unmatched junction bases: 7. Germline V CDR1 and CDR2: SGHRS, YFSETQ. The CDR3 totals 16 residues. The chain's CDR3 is CASSLRGQGRSYEQYF. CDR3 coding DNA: TGCGCCAGCAGCTTACGCGGACAGGGGCGTTCCTACGAGCAGTACTTC. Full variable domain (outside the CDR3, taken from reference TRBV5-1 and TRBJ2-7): KAGVTQTPRYLIKTRGQQVTLSCSPISGHRSVSWYQQTPGQGLQFLFEYFSETQRNKGNFPGRFSGRQFSNSRSEMNVSTLELGDSALYLCASSLRGQGRSYEQYFGPGTRLTVT.

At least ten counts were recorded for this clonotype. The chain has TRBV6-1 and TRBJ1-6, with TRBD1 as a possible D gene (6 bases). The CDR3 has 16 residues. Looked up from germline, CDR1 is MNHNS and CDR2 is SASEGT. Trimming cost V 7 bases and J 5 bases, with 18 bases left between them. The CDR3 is CASITTTGSHNSPLHF. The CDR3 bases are TGTGCCAGCATCACGACGACAGGTTCTCATAATTCACCCCTCCACTTT.

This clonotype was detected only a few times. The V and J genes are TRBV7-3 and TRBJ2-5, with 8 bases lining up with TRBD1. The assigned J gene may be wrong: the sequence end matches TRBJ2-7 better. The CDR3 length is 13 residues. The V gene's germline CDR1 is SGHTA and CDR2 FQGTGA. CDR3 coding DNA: TGTGCCAGCAGCCGAGCGACAGGGGACGAGCAGTACTTC. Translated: CASSRATGDEQYF.

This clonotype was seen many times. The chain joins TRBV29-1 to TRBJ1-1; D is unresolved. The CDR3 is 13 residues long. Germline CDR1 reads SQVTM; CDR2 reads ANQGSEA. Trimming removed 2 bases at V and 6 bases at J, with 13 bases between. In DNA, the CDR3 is TGCAGCGTTGAAATTCCGGGGATCCCTGAAGCTTTCTTT. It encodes CSVEIPGIPEAFF.

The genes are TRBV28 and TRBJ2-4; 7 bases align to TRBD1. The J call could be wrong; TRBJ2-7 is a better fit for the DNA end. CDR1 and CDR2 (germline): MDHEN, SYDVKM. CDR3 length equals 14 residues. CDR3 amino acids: CASTTWDRPYEQYF. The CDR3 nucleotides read TGTGCCAGCACCACCTGGGACAGACCCTACGAGCAGTACTTC.

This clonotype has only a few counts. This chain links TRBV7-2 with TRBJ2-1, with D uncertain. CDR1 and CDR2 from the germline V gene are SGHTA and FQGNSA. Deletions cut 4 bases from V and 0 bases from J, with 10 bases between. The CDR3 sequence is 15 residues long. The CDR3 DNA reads TGTGCCAGCAGCTCAACGGCCAGCTCCTACAATGAGCAGTTCTTC. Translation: CASSSTASSYNEQFF.